This passage covers 18 T cell receptor beta chains from one sample sequenced in a study of blood T cells in healthy people across ages. It was with a sample-barcoded 5' primer and a J-beta primer mix that a second PCR of about 6 to 12 cycles was run. In TCRdb, the 5' RACE reads were re-called with MiXCR into one record per CDR3 protein. Of hundreds of thousands of distinct CDR3 sequences in the sample, more than 50% were seen once. The sample consisted of blood. Receptors were obtained from a man aged 35 to 55 in good health.

The CDR3 reads CSASQGARMDNSPLHF. In nucleotides, the CDR3 is TGCAGTGCTTCGCAGGGGGCGCGGATGGATAATTCACCCCTCCACTTT. The chain has TRBV20-1 and TRBJ1-6; TRBD1 agrees at 8 bases. The germline gives CDR1 DFQATT, CDR2 SNEGSKA (reference sequence). The CDR3 extends over 16 amino acids. J gave up 5 bases and V 5 bases, and 11 bases lay outside the gene matches.

The chain is built from TRBV6-6 and TRBJ1-2, with 8 bases lining up with TRBD1. CDR1 is MNHNY and CDR2 is SVGAGI in the germline V gene (reference sequence). This CDR3 is 15 amino acids long. V lost 8 bases to trimming and J lost 3 bases; unmatched junction nucleotides: 11. In DNA form, the CDR3 reads TGTGCCAGCGGTGCACTAGACAGGGGTGACTATGGCTACACCTTC. As protein: CASGALDRGDYGYTF.

This clonotype was seen a handful of times. V is TRBV7-2 and J is TRBJ2-1, with TRBD2 as a possible D gene (5 bases). The length of the CDR3 is 16 residues. V lost 1 base and J lost 4, with 14 bases in between. Looked up from germline, CDR1 is SGHTA and CDR2 is FQGNSA. CDR3 loop: CASSLEAADRYNEQFF. CDR3 nucleotides: TGTGCCAGCAGCTTAGAAGCGGCGGACCGTTACAATGAGCAGTTCTTC.

V is TRBV7-9 and J is TRBJ2-7; D perhaps matches TRBD1 (6 bases). Per the germline V gene, CDR1 is SEHNR and CDR2 is FQNEAQ (reference sequence). The V end was cut by 5 bases, the J end by 4 bases, with 12 bases between. This CDR3 contains 13 residues. This chain's CDR3 is CASSHKQGYEQYF. The CDR3 DNA reads TGTGCCAGCAGCCATAAACAGGGTTACGAGCAGTACTTC.

This clonotype was picked up a small number of times. The V and J genes are TRBV28 and TRBJ2-1; 11 nucleotides align to TRBD2. CDR3 size: 13 residues. Germline CDR1 MDHEN, CDR2 SYDVKM. Trimming took 10 bases from V and 10 from J; bases not matched to a gene: 9. The CDR3 DNA reads TGTGCCACGGTTGCTAGACTAGCGGGAGAGCAGTTCTTC. Translating gives CATVARLAGEQFF.

The CDR3 is CSASDRNRGFVNYGYTF. In nucleotides, the CDR3 is TGCAGTGCTTCAGACCGAAACAGGGGGTTTGTTAACTATGGCTACACCTTC. The gene calls are TRBV20-1 and TRBJ1-2, with 8 positions matching TRBD1. The trim removed 5 bases at V and 1 base at J, leaving 15 bases unmatched. Germline-derived CDR1 and CDR2 are DFQATT and SNEGSKA (reference sequence). The CDR3 extends over 17 amino acids.

The genes are TRBV9 and TRBJ2-1; D gene ambiguous. Trimming took off 3 bases at V and 7 bases at J, with 14 bases between the two ends. Germline V lookup: CDR1 SGDLS, CDR2 YYNGEE. The CDR3 totals 14 residues. The CDR3 DNA sequence: TGTGCCAGCAGCGCAGGTGGGTCTACTAATGAGCAGTTCTTC. Amino acids: CASSAGGSTNEQFF.

The rearrangement links TRBV28 to TRBJ2-5; 7 bases match TRBD1. Trimming took 6 bases from V and 5 from J; bases not matched to a gene: 12. This CDR3 spans 15 amino acids. Germline CDR1 reads MDHEN; CDR2 reads SYDVKM. CDR3 in DNA: TGTGCCAGCAGAGAGACAGGGCCTATTGAGGAGACCCAGTACTTC. Its protein is CASRETGPIEETQYF.

This clonotype appeared many times. J is TRBJ2-7 and V is TRBV7-2; 10 nucleotides agree with TRBD1. The length of the CDR3 is 15 residues. The junction had 5 bases not matched to a gene; V was cut back by 3 bases and J by 3 bases. Germline V CDR1 and CDR2: SGHTA, FQGNSA. The CDR3 nucleotides are TGTGCCAGCAGCTTTTCCGGGACAGGGGACTACGAGCAGTACTTC. Protein: CASSFSGTGDYEQYF.

The V and J genes are TRBV12-3 or TRBV12-4 and TRBJ2-6, with 12 bases aligning to TRBD2. After removal of 6 bases from V and 2 bases from J, the junction contained 11 bases not matched to a gene. This CDR3 has 19 residues. The CDR3 DNA sequence: TGTGCCAGCAGCCCTAAGACTAGCGGGAGTTCCCCTGGGGCCAACGTCCTGACTTTC. This gives the protein CASSPKTSGSSPGANVLTF.

The V gene is TRBV25-1, the J gene TRBJ2-7; TRBD2 aligns across 11 bases. The CDR3 covers 16 residues. The V and J ends lost 3 bases and 3 bases, in that order; junction bases with no gene match: 7. Looked up from germline, CDR1 is MGHDK and CDR2 is SYGVNS. The CDR3, as DNA: TGTGCCAGCAGTGACCATAGCGGGAGGGCCGGCTACGAGCAGTACTTC. It yields the protein CASSDHSGRAGYEQYF.

This clonotype was detected a few times. The CDR3 loop reads CASSWGTVNSPLHF. Written as DNA, the CDR3 is TGCGCCAGCAGCTGGGGGACCGTAAATTCACCCCTCCACTTT. The chain recombines TRBV5-1 with TRBJ1-6; possible D gene TRBD1, 5 bases. V was shortened by 3 bases and J by 7 bases, with 11 bases between the two germline ends. CDR1 and CDR2 (germline): SGHRS, YFSETQ. This CDR3 has 14 amino acids.

V is TRBV6-2 or TRBV6-3 and J is TRBJ1-1, with D possibly being TRBD1 (5 bases). V shed 6 bases and J shed 1 base, with 15 bases lying between them. Looked up from germline, CDR1 is MNHEY and CDR2 is SVGEGT. This CDR3 region has 15 residues. CDR3 amino acids: CASRAWDYGNTEAFF. The DNA for the CDR3 is TGTGCCAGCAGGGCCTGGGACTACGGGAACACTGAAGCTTTCTTT.

J is TRBJ1-5 and V is TRBV27; perhaps TRBD1 as D (6 bases). CDR3 size: 12 residues. Germline CDR1 MNHEY, CDR2 SMNVEV (reference sequence). Trimming stripped 2 bases from V and 9 bases from J, with 8 bases between. The CDR3 DNA sequence: TGTGCCAGCAGTTTAGGAGGGGGGCCCCAGCATTTT. This encodes CASSLGGGPQHF.

The V gene is TRBV20-1, the J gene TRBJ2-5; D unresolved. The DNA matches TRBJ2-7 better at its end, which makes the J call doubtful. The CDR3 covers 14 residues. CDR1 and CDR2 from the germline V gene are DFQATT and SNEGSKA (reference sequence). The CDR3 DNA follows: TGCAGTGCTAGCCGGCAGGTCTTCGCGAACGAGCAGTACTTC. Its protein product is CSASRQVFANEQYF.

The chain uses TRBV25-1 and TRBJ1-6, with 7 bases fitting TRBD1. Germline V CDR1 and CDR2: MGHDK, SYGVNS. CDR3 length: 15 amino acids. V lost 3 bases, J lost 8 bases, and 7 bases stayed unmatched. CDR3: CASSDPDRADSPLHF. The CDR3, as DNA: TGTGCCAGCAGTGACCCTGACAGGGCGGATTCACCCCTCCACTTT.

A few counts support this clonotype. The chain is built from TRBV2 and TRBJ1-1, with D uncertain. V lost 7 bases and J lost 4, with 10 bases in between. This CDR3 comprises 12 residues. CDR1 and CDR2 (germline): SNHLY, FYNNEI. The CDR3 DNA sequence: TGTGCCAGCAACCTGGACGGCACTGAAGCTTTCTTT. Encoded protein: CASNLDGTEAFF.

V and J are TRBV28 and TRBJ2-7, with D possibly being TRBD1 (6 bases). CDR3 length: 15 residues. Germline V gene sequence: CDR1 MDHEN, CDR2 SYDVKM. V was cut by 0 bases and J by 3 bases, with 12 bases left in between. The CDR3 is CASSLWHRDNYEQYF. In DNA, the CDR3 is TGTGCCAGCAGTTTATGGCACCGGGACAACTACGAGCAGTACTTC.